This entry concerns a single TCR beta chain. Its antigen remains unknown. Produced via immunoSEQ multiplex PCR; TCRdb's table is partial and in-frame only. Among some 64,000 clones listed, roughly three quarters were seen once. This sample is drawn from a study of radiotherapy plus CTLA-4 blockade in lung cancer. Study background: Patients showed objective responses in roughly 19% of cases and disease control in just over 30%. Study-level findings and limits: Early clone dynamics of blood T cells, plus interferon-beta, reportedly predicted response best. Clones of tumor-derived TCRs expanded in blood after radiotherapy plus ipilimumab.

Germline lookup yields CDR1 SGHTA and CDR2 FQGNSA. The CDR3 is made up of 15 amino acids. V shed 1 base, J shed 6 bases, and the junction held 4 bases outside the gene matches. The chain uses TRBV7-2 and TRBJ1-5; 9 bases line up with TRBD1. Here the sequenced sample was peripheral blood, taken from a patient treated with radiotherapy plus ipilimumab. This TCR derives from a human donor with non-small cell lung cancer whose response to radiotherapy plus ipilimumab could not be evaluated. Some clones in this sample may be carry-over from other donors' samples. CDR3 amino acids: CASSLDRGLSQPQHF. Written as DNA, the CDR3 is TGTGCCAGCAGCTTAGACAGGGGGCTCAGTCAGCCCCAGCATTTT.